The source of this TCR beta chain is a study of blood T cell repertoires in COVID-19. The CDR3 sequence is 14 residues long. CDR1 and CDR2 from the germline V gene are MGHDK and SYGVNS. V dropped 3 bases and J dropped 5 bases, with 13 bases sitting between them. Some clones are missing from TCRdb's copy, which holds only in-frame ones; the method was immunoSEQ multiplex PCR. The sample records around 130,000 clones, roughly four fifths being singletons. This clonotype was sampled from a man aged 30 to 39 who had recovered from COVID-19. Specimen: PBMCs or T cells enriched from blood (not recorded which). The chain links TRBV25-1 to TRBJ1-1; D not resolved. In nucleotides, the CDR3 is TGTGCCAGCAGTGAGTGGACTCAGAGGACTGAAGCTTTCTTT. This codes for CASSEWTQRTEAFF.